These 21 T cell receptor beta chains were sequenced from one sample in a study of OX40 agonist ivuxolimab in advanced cancers. Generated by immunoSEQ multiplex PCR, the TCRdb table keeps only in-frame clones and is missing some. This table holds over 50,000 clones, 75% to 90% found once. Sequenced material: CD4+ or CD8+ T cells sorted from blood, taken in a trial of the OX40 agonist ivuxolimab. Source of these receptors: an adult with an advanced solid tumor such as melanoma, head and neck, liver or kidney cancer.

This chain joins TRBV10-1 and TRBJ2-3, with TRBD2 matching over 10 bases. Trimming cost V 1 base and J 2 bases; bases outside gene matches: 9. The CDR3 length is 18 residues. CDR1 and CDR2 from the germline V gene are WNHNN and SYGVQD (reference sequence). The DNA of the CDR3 is TGCGCCAGCAGTGAGTACACAGGACTAGCGGAACACACAGATACGCAGTATTTT. Encoded protein: CASSEYTGLAEHTDTQYF.

This chain connects TRBV7-9 to TRBJ2-3, with D possibly called TRBD1 or TRBD2 (6 bases each). V lost 8 bases to trimming and J lost 1 base, with 19 bases between them. Germline V gives CDR1 SEHNR, CDR2 FQNEAQ (reference sequence). The CDR3 has 16 residues. The CDR3 nucleotides read TGTGCCAGCCTTTCAGGGGCTAGCGTGGGCACAGATACGCAGTATTTT. Translation gives CASLSGASVGTDTQYF.

This chain joins TRBV7-9 and TRBJ2-5; 9 bases map to TRBD2. The closer fit of TRBJ2-7 to the DNA end suggests the J call may be wrong. The CDR3 consists of 18 residues. Germline assignment: CDR1 SEHNR and CDR2 FQNEAQ (reference sequence). The DNA for the CDR3 is TGTGCCAGCAGCTCCCTAATTGCGGGGCGGGAGGGATCCTACGAGCAGTACTTC. This sequence encodes CASSSLIAGREGSYEQYF.

The V call is TRBV28, the J call TRBJ2-1, with TRBD1 matching over 12 bases. With 0 bases clipped from V and 7 bases from J, the junction kept 13 bases outside the gene matches. The germline V gene has CDR1 MDHEN and CDR2 SYDVKM. CDR3 length equals 19 residues. The CDR3 DNA reads as TGTGCCAGCAGTTTATGGGGGACAGGGGGCGAAGGAAGGTTTAATGAGCAGTTCTTC. It specifies CASSLWGTGGEGRFNEQFF.

This chain joins TRBV19 and TRBJ2-7, with TRBD2 matching 8 bases. Germline values: CDR1 LNHDA, CDR2 SQIVND (reference sequence). CDR3 length: 13 amino acids. Trimming removed 5 bases from V and 3 bases from J; junction bases left unmatched: 3. The DNA of the CDR3 is TGTGCCAGTAGTTTAGCGGGGCACTACGAGCAGTACTTC. Translated: CASSLAGHYEQYF.

The V gene is TRBV4-1, the J gene TRBJ2-2; the D call may be TRBD1 or TRBD2 (5 bases each). Trimming cost V 0 bases and J 1 base, with 9 bases left between them. CDR3 length equals 16 residues. Germline loops: CDR1 MGHRA, CDR2 YSYEKL. This CDR3 reads CASSQEGVGNTGELFF. Here the CDR3 DNA reads TGCGCCAGCAGCCAAGAGGGGGTGGGGAACACCGGGGAGCTGTTTTTT.

This clone was recorded only once. This chain joins TRBV6-4 and TRBJ2-1; 11 bases are a match to TRBD2. This CDR3 is 15 amino acids long. CDR1 is MRHNA, CDR2 SNTAGT, per germline. With V trimmed by 3 bases and J by 6 bases, 4 bases remained unmatched. The CDR3 bases are TGTGCCAGCAGTGAATTAGCGGGAGGGCCCAATGAGCAGTTCTTC. Translation gives CASSELAGGPNEQFF.

This sequence joins TRBV7-9 and TRBJ1-4; the D gene is possibly TRBD1 (5 bases). The CDR3 loop spans 15 amino acids. Germline V gene data show CDR1 as SEHNR and CDR2 as FQNEAQ (reference sequence). Trimming shortened V by 5 bases and J by 0 bases, and 10 bases separated the two germline ends. CDR3 in amino acids: CASSQGVATNEKLFF. CDR3 bases: TGTGCCAGCAGCCAGGGAGTTGCAACTAATGAAAAACTGTTTTTT.

J is TRBJ2-1 and V is TRBV11-2; D is ambiguous. Germline V lookup: CDR1 SGHAT, CDR2 FQNNGV. Deletions cut 5 bases from V and 8 bases from J, with 13 bases between. The CDR3 loop spans 13 amino acids. The CDR3 bases are TGTGCCAGCAGCCCCTATGCTGGGGATGAGCAGTTCTTC. Residues: CASSPYAGDEQFF.

The chain joins TRBV6-1 to TRBJ2-7; D tentatively reads TRBD1 or TRBD2 (6 bases each). The germline V gene has CDR1 MNHNS and CDR2 SASEGT. CDR3 length: 14 residues. Between the trimmed V and J ends, which lost 3 bases and 4 bases, there was a span of 13 bases. CDR3: CASSDLGGGYEQYF. DNA for the CDR3: TGTGCCAGCAGTGATTTAGGGGGAGGTTACGAGCAGTACTTC.

The J gene is TRBJ2-7, the V gene TRBV5-6, with D hard to call. With 4 bases removed from V and 0 bases from J, the gap between germline ends came to 14 bases. CDR1 SGHDT and CDR2 YYEEEE come from the germline V gene. The CDR3 consists of 15 residues. CDR3 protein: CASSQWAYGSYEQYF. The CDR3 region has the DNA TGTGCCAGCAGCCAATGGGCTTACGGCTCCTACGAGCAGTACTTC.

The chain couples TRBV11-3 to TRBJ2-7, with D perhaps assigned TRBD1 or TRBD2 (5 bases each). The germline V and J ends were trimmed by 5 bases and 2 bases, with 13 bases remaining between them. The CDR3 is 14 residues long. The germline CDR1 and CDR2 sequences are SGHNT and YENEEA. CDR3 amino acids: CASSPRDGPYEQYF. The CDR3 nucleotides read TGTGCCAGCAGCCCCCGGGACGGACCCTACGAGCAGTACTTC.

This chain joins TRBV27 and TRBJ2-1; 7 nucleotides agree with TRBD2. Germline V gene data show CDR1 as MNHEY and CDR2 as SMNVEV (reference sequence). The CDR3 spans 16 residues. Trimming at V came to 4 bases and at J to 1 base, leaving 7 bases not matched to a gene. CDR3: CASSSRLASSYNEQFF. CDR3 nucleotides: TGTGCCAGCAGTTCCCGACTAGCTTCGTCCTACAATGAGCAGTTCTTC.

CDR3 bases: TGCAGCGTCTCGGACAGGGACCTCTACGAGCAGTACTTC. Amino acids: CSVSDRDLYEQYF. V usage is TRBV29-1 and J usage is TRBJ2-7; 8 bases align to TRBD1. Germline CDR1 is SQVTM and CDR2 is ANQGSEA. V dropped 6 bases and J dropped 3; count of bases not matched to a gene: 7. The CDR3 is 13 residues long.

The chain carries TRBV9 and TRBJ2-5; perhaps D is TRBD1 or TRBD2 (5 bases each). Trimming removed 2 bases from V and 3 bases from J, with 14 bases in between. Germline CDR1 is SGDLS and CDR2 is YYNGEE. The CDR3 contains 15 residues. CDR3 protein: CASSVWGNAKETQYF. CDR3 bases: TGTGCCAGCAGCGTTTGGGGGAACGCCAAAGAGACCCAGTACTTC.

The V call is TRBV4-3, the J call TRBJ2-3; TRBD1 agrees at 9 bases. Germline loops: CDR1 LGHNA, CDR2 YSLEER. The V gene end was trimmed by 4 bases and the J gene end by 0 bases; junction bases not matched to a gene: 5. This CDR3 is 16 amino acids long. CDR3 coding DNA: TGCGCCAGCAGCCCCACGGGGACAGGGAGCACAGATACGCAGTATTTT. Translation gives CASSPTGTGSTDTQYF.

The chain links TRBV7-9 to TRBJ2-2; no clear D. V was clipped by 3 bases and J by 7 bases, with 6 bases between them. CDR1 is SEHNR and CDR2 is FQNEAQ in the germline V gene (reference sequence). CDR3 size: 12 residues. The CDR3 is CASSLGNGELFF. CDR3 DNA: TGTGCCAGCAGCTTGGGAAACGGGGAGCTGTTTTTT.

This chain uses TRBV7-2 with TRBJ2-3, with 15 bases lining up with TRBD2. The CDR3 is 19 amino acids. J gave up 0 bases and V 5 bases, and 9 bases lay outside the gene matches. Germline-derived CDR1 and CDR2 are SGHTA and FQGNSA. The CDR3 spells CASSRPGLAGGRSTDTQYF. CDR3 coding DNA: TGTGCCAGCAGCAGACCGGGACTAGCGGGAGGTAGAAGCACAGATACGCAGTATTTT.

V and J are TRBV4-1 and TRBJ2-1; 7 positions agree with TRBD2. The CDR3 is made up of 16 amino acids. Germline CDR1 and CDR2: MGHRA and YSYEKL. V dropped 0 bases and J dropped 2; count of bases not matched to a gene: 4. The CDR3 loop is CASSQDPSGTYNEQFF. DNA for the CDR3: TGCGCCAGCAGCCAAGATCCTAGCGGCACCTACAATGAGCAGTTCTTC.

The J gene is TRBJ1-2, the V gene TRBV11-2; possibly TRBD1 for D (6 bases). The CDR3 has 17 amino acids. Between the trimmed V and J ends, which lost 4 bases and 5 bases, there was a span of 23 bases. Germline V lookup: CDR1 SGHAT, CDR2 FQNNGV. Written as DNA, the CDR3 is TGTGCCAGCAGCTATGGGGGCTTGACCCCGGGGAATTATGGCTACACCTTC. As protein: CASSYGGLTPGNYGYTF.

The chain uses TRBV5-1 and TRBJ2-2; D call uncertain. The germline V and J ends were trimmed by 0 bases and 1 base, with 7 bases remaining between them. The CDR3 contains 15 residues. Germline lookup yields CDR1 SGHRS and CDR2 YFSETQ. CDR3 coding DNA: TGCGCCAGCAGCTTGGCGTGGATGAACACCGGGGAGCTGTTTTTT. Translated: CASSLAWMNTGELFF.